One and the same sample provided the 8 T cell receptor beta chains below, sequenced in a study of T cells in tumors after PD-1 blockade. Profiling relied on immunoSEQ multiplex PCR, and the TCRdb table lists in-frame clones only, not all of them. The data hold fewer than 25,000 clones, with around four fifths observed a single time. The input for sequencing was PBMCs, taken after anti-PD-1 treatment. All receptors derive from a human donor with basal cell carcinoma.

V gene TRBV5-5 combines with J gene TRBJ2-2, with 14 positions matching TRBD2. Unmatched junction bases numbered 3, after V lost 4 bases and J lost 4 bases. The CDR3 spans 16 residues. CDR1 and CDR2 from the germline V gene are SGHKS and YYEKEE (reference sequence). This CDR3 reads CASSQGLAGVTGELFF. The CDR3 DNA reads TGTGCCAGCAGCCAGGGACTAGCGGGGGTCACCGGGGAGCTGTTTTTT.

This clone was seen a handful of times. CDR3 loop: CASSQEVTGLFNQPQHF. CDR3 sequence (DNA): TGCGCCAGCAGCCAAGAAGTGACAGGGTTGTTCAATCAGCCCCAGCATTTT. The chain links TRBV4-1 to TRBJ1-5; TRBD1 aligns across 7 bases. Trimming removed 0 bases from V and 3 bases from J; junction bases left unmatched: 8. This CDR3 region has 17 residues. Germline values: CDR1 MGHRA, CDR2 YSYEKL.

The chain couples TRBV5-1 to TRBJ2-2, with D maybe TRBD1 (5 bases). The CDR3 totals 17 residues. Germline CDR1 and CDR2: SGHRS and YFSETQ. V lost 4 bases and J 2 bases, leaving 18 bases between the germline ends. The CDR3 here is CASSPESWGRNTGELFF. The DNA of the CDR3 is TGCGCCAGCAGCCCTGAATCTTGGGGCAGAAACACCGGGGAGCTGTTTTTT.

This chain joins TRBV2 and TRBJ1-5, with 8 nucleotides matching TRBD1. The V segment lost 2 bases and the J segment 5 bases; nucleotides outside the gene matches: 5. CDR3 length: 15 residues. Germline CDR1 and CDR2: SNHLY and FYNNEI. The CDR3 DNA reads TGTGCCAGCAGTGAATCGCGCAGGGGGCATCAGCCCCAGCATTTT. As protein: CASSESRRGHQPQHF.

V usage is TRBV10-1 and J usage is TRBJ1-1, with D perhaps matching TRBD1 (6 bases). This CDR3 comprises 12 residues. Per the germline V gene, CDR1 is WNHNN and CDR2 is SYGVQD (reference sequence). V lost 3 bases and J 9 bases, leaving 11 bases between the germline ends. In nucleotides, the CDR3 is TGCGCCAGCAGTGATTCCGGGACACAAGCTTTCTTT. Amino acids: CASSDSGTQAFF.

The chain uses TRBV4-1 and TRBJ1-5, with TRBD1 matching 8 bases. V trimming: 3 bases; J trimming: 6 bases; junction bases outside the gene matches: 7. There are 15 residues in the CDR3. Germline V lookup: CDR1 MGHRA, CDR2 YSYEKL. CDR3 coding DNA: TGCGCCAGCAGCCAGGAGGACAGGGCTGTTCAGCCCCAGCATTTT. It yields the protein CASSQEDRAVQPQHF.

The V gene is TRBV30, the J gene TRBJ1-1; maybe TRBD1 (5 bases). V was trimmed by 1 base and J by 1 base, leaving 13 bases between them. Germline loops: CDR1 GTSNPN, CDR2 SVGIG (reference sequence). The CDR3 consists of 15 residues. CDR3 residues: CAWSGGIGGNTEAFF. In nucleotides, the CDR3 is TGTGCCTGGAGTGGGGGAATCGGGGGGAACACTGAAGCTTTCTTT.

The chain uses TRBV2 and TRBJ1-4; 8 positions match TRBD1. This CDR3 comprises 14 residues. Germline CDR1 SNHLY, CDR2 FYNNEI. V shed 6 bases, J shed 8 bases, and the junction held 8 bases outside the gene matches. The CDR3 sequence is CASRPGQEGEKLFF. Written as DNA, the CDR3 is TGTGCCAGCAGGCCGGGACAGGAAGGAGAAAAACTGTTTTTT.